This T cell receptor beta chain was captured in a study of CD8+CD57+ T cells in acquired aplastic anemia. CDR3 length equals 12 residues. From germline, CDR1 is SEHNR and CDR2 FQNEAQ (reference sequence). V was clipped by 5 bases and J by 12 bases, with 11 bases between them. CDR3 and TCR beta VDJ profiling relied on a genomic DNA template. TCRdb re-called the reads through MiXCR, storing one row per CDR3 protein. The table includes some 130,000 distinct CDR3 sequences, more than 35% detected once. This sequence originates from a human donor in good health, serving as a control. Sample: sorted CD4+, CD8+, or CD8+CD57+ T cells (not recorded which) from PBMCs. This chain uses TRBV7-9 with TRBJ1-6; a weak D match, TRBD1 (6 bases). CDR3 loop: CASSGGGGPLHF. In DNA form, the CDR3 reads TGTGCCAGCAGCGGCGGGGGCGGACCCCTCCACTTT.